This TCR beta chain appears in the sequencing data of a study of T cell changes during pregnancy in multiple sclerosis. In germline, CDR1 is MGHRA, CDR2 YSYEKL. V was trimmed by 5 bases and J by 7 bases, leaving 15 bases between them. The length of the CDR3 is 14 residues. Here immunoSEQ multiplex PCR was the method, and the copy in TCRdb shows in-frame clones only, minus some. The sample has about 62,000 clones, about 88% seen once. The origin of this receptor is a female donor with multiple sclerosis, enrolled in a pregnancy study. The chain employs TRBV4-1 and TRBJ2-1; D is undetermined. The sample was peripheral blood, taken in the first trimester of pregnancy. The CDR3 sequence: CASSTRYLTNEQFF. In DNA, the CDR3 is TGCGCCAGCAGCACCAGATACCTCACAAATGAGCAGTTCTTC.